This is a list of T cell receptor beta chains from one sample in a study of human T cells and chemical hapten exposure. TCRdb re-analysed the RACE reads in MiXCR, keeping a single row per CDR3 protein. The table records 40,000 to 45,000 distinct CDR3 sequences, 8.9% of them present only once. The sample here was whole blood, taken in connection with sensitization to the hapten diphenylcyclopropenone (DPC). The receptors shown here come from a woman aged 35 to 49 with alopecia areata. Some clones in this sample may be carry-over from other donors' samples. Each CDR3 is given with its conserved first and last residue. Each record gives: V gene, J gene, CDR3 protein.

>TRBV7-7|TRBJ2-1
CASSSGAAGAHNEQFF
>TRBV27|TRBJ1-4
CASKTGLGEKLFF
>TRBV29-1|TRBJ1-4
CSVEGGQGGEKLFF
>TRBV4-2|TRBJ2-2
CASSPVGGDTGELFF
>TRBV6-1|TRBJ1-2
CASTQTSDTAYGYTF
>TRBV5-1|TRBJ2-5
CASSLDPETQYF
>TRBV11-2|TRBJ2-2
CASSSGDRGTGELFF
>TRBV28|TRBJ2-7
CASSPGGGGYEQYF
>TRBV27|TRBJ1-5
CASSYRDYQPQHF
>TRBV29-1|TRBJ1-2
CSVEVYGYTF
>TRBV6-1|TRBJ2-3
CASKGPLDVDTQYF
>TRBV7-2|TRBJ2-5
CASSTRGGRETQYF
>TRBV28|TRBJ2-3
CASSLARLGTDTQYF
>TRBV6-1|TRBJ1-5
CASRDGQKPQHF
>TRBV6-4|TRBJ1-2
CASSPGLANYGYTF
>TRBV25-1|TRBJ1-2
CASSESSLLYTF
>TRBV2|TRBJ1-5
CASSRTGRGNQPQHF
>TRBV6-5|TRBJ1-1
CASSYSRMNTEAFF
>TRBV6-6|TRBJ2-5
CASSKTSGAYQETQYF
>TRBV7-6|TRBJ1-2
CASSLDFRDGDFGYTF
>TRBV28|TRBJ2-7
CASNRDYEQYF
>TRBV13|TRBJ2-1
CASSLDKGSGPYNEQFF
>TRBV5-4|TRBJ2-5
CASSSGLQETQYF
>TRBV7-2|TRBJ1-1
CASSWSWTGGTEAFF
>TRBV5-1|TRBJ2-5
CASSLASETQYF
>TRBV11-2|TRBJ2-2
CASSLSSGGTGELFF
>TRBV7-3|TRBJ2-1
CASSHRGTNEQFF